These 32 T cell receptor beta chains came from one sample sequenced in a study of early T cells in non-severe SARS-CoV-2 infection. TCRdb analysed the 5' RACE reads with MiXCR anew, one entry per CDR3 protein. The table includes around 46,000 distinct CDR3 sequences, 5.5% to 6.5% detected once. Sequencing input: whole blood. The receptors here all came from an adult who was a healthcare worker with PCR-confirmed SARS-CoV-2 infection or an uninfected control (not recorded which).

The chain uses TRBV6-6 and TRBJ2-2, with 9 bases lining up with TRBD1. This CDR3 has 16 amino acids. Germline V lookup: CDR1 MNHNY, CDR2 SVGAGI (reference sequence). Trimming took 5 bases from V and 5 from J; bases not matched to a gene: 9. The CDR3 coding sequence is TGTGCCAGCAGTACTCCTGGACAGGGGAGGACCGGGGAGCTGTTTTTT. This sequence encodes CASSTPGQGRTGELFF.

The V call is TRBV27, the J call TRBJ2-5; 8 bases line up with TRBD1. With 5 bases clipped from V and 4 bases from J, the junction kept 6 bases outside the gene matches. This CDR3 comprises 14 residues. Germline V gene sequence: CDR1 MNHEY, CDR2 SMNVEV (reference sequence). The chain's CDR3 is CASSPPDRVETQYF. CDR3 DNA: TGTGCCAGCAGTCCCCCGGACAGGGTAGAGACCCAGTACTTC.

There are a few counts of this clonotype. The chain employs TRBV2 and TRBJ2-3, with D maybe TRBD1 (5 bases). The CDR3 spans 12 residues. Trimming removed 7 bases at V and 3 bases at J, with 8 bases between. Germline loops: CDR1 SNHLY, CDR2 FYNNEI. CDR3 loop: CASKGDTDTQYF. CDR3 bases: TGTGCCAGCAAAGGGGATACAGATACGCAGTATTTT. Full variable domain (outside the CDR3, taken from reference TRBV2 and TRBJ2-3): EPEVTQTPSHQVTQMGQEVILRCVPISNHLYFYWYRQILGQKVEFLVSFYNNEISEKSEIFDDQFSVERPDGSNFTLKIRSTKLEDSAMYFCASKGDTDTQYFGPGTRLTVL.

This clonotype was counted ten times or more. The CDR3 sequence: CASSKKSFTGTGVPPLHF. CDR3 DNA sequence: TGTGCCAGCAGCAAAAAAAGTTTTACCGGGACAGGGGTCCCACCCCTCCACTTT. The chain combines TRBV21-1 with TRBJ1-6; the table's D call, TRBD1, was not checked against the DNA. TRBV21-1 is annotated as a pseudogene. The CDR3 spans 18 residues.

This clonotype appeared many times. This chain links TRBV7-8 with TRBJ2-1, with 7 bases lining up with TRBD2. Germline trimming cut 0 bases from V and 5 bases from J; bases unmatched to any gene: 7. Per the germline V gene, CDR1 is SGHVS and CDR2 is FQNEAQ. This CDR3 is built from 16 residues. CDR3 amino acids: CASSLALAGENNEQFF. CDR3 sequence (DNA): TGTGCCAGCAGCTTAGCGCTCGCGGGGGAAAACAATGAGCAGTTCTTC.

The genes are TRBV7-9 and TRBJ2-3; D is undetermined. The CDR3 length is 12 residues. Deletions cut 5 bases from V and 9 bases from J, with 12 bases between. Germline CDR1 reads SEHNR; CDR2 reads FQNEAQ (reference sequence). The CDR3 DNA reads TGTGCCAGCAGCATCCCTGAGTGGACGCAGTATTTT. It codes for CASSIPEWTQYF.

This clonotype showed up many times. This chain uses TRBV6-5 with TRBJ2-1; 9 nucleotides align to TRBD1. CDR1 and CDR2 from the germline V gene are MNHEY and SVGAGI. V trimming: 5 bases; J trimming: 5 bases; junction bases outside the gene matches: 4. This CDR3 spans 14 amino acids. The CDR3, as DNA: TGTGCCAGCAGTCGCCGGACAGGGGACAATGAGCAGTTCTTC. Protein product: CASSRRTGDNEQFF.

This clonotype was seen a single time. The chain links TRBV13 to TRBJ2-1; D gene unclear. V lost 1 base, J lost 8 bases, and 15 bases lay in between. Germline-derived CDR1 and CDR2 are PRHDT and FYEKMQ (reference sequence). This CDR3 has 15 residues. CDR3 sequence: CASSLARIRYYEQFF. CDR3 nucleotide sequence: TGTGCCAGCAGCTTAGCACGGATTCGGTACTATGAGCAGTTCTTC.

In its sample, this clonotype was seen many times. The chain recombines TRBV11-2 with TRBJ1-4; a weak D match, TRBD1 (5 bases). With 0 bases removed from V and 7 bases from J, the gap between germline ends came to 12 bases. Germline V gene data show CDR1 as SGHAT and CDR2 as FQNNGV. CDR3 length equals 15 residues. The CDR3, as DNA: TGTGCCAGCAGCTTAGATTTTTCAGGGTTTGAAAAACTGTTTTTT. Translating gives CASSLDFSGFEKLFF.

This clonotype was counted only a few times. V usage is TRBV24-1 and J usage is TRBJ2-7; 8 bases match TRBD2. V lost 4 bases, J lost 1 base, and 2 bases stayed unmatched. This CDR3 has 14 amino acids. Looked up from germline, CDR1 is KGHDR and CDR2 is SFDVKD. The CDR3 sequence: CATSDPGGSYEQYF. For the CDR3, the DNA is TGTGCCACCAGTGACCCGGGAGGGTCCTACGAGCAGTACTTC.

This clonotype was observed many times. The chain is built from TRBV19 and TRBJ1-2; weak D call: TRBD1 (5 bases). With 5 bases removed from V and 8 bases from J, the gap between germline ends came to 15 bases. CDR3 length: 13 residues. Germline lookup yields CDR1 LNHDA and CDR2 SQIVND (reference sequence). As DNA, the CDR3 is TGTGCCAGTAGTTTCCGGGACCTGGGGGGCTACACCTTC. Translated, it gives CASSFRDLGGYTF.

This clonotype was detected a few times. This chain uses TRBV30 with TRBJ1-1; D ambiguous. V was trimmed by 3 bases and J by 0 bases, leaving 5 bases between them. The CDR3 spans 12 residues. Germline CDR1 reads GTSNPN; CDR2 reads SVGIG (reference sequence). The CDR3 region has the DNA TGTGCCTGGAGCAGAGTGAACACTGAAGCTTTCTTT. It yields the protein CAWSRVNTEAFF.

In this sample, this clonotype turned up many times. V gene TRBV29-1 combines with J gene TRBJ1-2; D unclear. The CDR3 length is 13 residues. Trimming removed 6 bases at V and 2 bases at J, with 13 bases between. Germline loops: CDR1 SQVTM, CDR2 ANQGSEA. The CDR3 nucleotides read TGCAGCGTCTGGACTACACGAAACTATGGCTACACCTTC. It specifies CSVWTTRNYGYTF.

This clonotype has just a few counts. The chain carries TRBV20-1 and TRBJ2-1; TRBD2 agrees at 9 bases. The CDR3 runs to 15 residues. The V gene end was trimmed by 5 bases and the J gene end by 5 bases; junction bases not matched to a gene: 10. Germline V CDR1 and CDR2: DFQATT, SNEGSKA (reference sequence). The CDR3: CSAPDSGSFDNEQFF. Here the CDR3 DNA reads TGCAGTGCTCCTGATAGCGGGAGTTTCGACAATGAGCAGTTCTTC.

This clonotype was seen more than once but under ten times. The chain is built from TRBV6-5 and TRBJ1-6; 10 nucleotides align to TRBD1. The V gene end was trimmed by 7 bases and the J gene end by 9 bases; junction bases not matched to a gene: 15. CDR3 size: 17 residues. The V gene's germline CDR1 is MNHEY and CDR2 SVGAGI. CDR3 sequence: CASKRQGAASPFSPLHF. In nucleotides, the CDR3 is TGTGCCAGCAAAAGACAGGGGGCGGCCTCCCCTTTTTCACCCCTCCACTTT.

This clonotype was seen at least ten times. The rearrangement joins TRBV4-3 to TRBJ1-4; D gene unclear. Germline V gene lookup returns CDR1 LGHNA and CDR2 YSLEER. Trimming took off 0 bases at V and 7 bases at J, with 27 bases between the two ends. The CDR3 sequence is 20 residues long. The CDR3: CASSQDTVPGLPSSGEKLFF. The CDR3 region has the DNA TGCGCCAGCAGCCAAGATACCGTACCCGGCTTGCCTTCAAGTGGTGAAAAACTGTTTTTT.

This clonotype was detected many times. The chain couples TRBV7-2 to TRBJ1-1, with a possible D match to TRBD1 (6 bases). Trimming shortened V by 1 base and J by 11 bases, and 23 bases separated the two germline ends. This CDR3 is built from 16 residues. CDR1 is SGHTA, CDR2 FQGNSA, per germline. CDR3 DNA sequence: TGTGCCAGCAGCTTAGTTTCCCCGGGACAAGGGGTACGGGCTTTCTTT. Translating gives CASSLVSPGQGVRAFF.

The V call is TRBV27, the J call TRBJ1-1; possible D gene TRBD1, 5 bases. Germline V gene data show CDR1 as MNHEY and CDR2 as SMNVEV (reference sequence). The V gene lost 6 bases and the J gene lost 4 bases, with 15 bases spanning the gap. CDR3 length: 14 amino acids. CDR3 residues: CASRPQGRGTEAFF. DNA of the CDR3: TGTGCCAGCAGGCCCCAGGGCCGGGGCACTGAAGCTTTCTTT.

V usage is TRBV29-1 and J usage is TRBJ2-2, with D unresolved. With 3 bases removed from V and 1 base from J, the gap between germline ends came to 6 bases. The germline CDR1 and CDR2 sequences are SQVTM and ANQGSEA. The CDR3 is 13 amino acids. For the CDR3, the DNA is TGCAGCGTTGATCCCGGGAACACCGGGGAGCTGTTTTTT. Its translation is CSVDPGNTGELFF.

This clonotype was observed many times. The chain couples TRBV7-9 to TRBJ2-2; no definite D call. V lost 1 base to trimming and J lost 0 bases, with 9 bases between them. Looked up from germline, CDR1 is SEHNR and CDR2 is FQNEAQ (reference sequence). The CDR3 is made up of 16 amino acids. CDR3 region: CASSLESAANTGELFF. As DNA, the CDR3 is TGTGCCAGCAGCTTAGAGTCCGCGGCGAACACCGGGGAGCTGTTTTTT. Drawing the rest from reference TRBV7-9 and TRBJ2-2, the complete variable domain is DTGVSQNPRHKITKRGQNVTFRCDPISEHNRLYWYRQTLGQGPEFLTYFQNEAQLEKSRLLSDRFSAERPKGSFSTLEIQRTEQGDSAMYLCASSLESAANTGELFFGEGSRLTVL.

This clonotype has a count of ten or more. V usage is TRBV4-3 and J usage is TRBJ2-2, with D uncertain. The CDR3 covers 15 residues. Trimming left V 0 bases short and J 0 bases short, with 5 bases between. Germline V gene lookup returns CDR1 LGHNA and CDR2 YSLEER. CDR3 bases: TGCGCCAGCAGCCAAGAAGGGACGAACACCGGGGAGCTGTTTTTT. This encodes CASSQEGTNTGELFF.

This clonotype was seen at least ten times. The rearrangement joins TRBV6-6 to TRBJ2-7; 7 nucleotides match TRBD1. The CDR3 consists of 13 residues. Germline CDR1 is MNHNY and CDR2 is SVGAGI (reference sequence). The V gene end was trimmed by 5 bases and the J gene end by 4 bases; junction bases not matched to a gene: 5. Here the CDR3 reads CASSRQGQYEQYF. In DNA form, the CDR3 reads TGTGCCAGCAGTCGACAGGGTCAGTACGAGCAGTACTTC.

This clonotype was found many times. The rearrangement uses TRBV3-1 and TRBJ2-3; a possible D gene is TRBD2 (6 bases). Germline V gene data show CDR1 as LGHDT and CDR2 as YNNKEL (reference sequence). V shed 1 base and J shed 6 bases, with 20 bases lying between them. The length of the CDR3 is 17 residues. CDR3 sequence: CASSQVGSSGGRDTQYF. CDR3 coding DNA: TGTGCCAGCAGCCAAGTTGGTAGTAGCGGCGGGCGGGATACGCAGTATTTT.

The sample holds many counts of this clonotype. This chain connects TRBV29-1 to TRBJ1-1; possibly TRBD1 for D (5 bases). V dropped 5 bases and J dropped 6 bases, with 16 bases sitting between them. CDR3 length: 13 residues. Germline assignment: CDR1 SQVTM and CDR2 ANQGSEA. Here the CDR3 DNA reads TGCAGCGTTACCGGGGCCTCCCGCGCTGAAGCTTTCTTT. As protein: CSVTGASRAEAFF.

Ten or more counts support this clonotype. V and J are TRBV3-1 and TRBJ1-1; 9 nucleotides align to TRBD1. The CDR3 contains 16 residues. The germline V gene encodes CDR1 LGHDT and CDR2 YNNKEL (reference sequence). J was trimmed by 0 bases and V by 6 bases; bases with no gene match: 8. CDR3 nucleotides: TGTGCCAGCAGAACGACAGGGGGTGGTATGAACACTGAAGCTTTCTTT. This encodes CASRTTGGGMNTEAFF.

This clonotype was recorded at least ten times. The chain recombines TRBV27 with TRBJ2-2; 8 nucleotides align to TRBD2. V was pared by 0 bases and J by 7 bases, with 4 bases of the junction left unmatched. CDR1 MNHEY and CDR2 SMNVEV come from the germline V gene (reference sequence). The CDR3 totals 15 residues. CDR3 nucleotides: TGTGCCAGCAGTTTATCTCGGCTAGCGGGCGGGGAGCTGTTTTTT. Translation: CASSLSRLAGGELFF.

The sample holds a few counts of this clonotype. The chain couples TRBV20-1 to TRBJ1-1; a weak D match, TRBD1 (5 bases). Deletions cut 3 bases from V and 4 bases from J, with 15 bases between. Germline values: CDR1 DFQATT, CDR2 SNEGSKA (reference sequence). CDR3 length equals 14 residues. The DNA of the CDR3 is TGCAGTGCTAGTCGGCAGGGAAGTTTCACTGAAGCTTTCTTT. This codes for CSASRQGSFTEAFF.

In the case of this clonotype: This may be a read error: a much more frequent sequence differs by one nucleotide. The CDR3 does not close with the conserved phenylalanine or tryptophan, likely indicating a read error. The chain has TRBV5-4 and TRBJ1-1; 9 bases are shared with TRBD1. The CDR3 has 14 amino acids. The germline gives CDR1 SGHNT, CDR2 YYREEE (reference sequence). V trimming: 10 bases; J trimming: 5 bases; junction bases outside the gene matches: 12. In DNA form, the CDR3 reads TGTGCCTTCATAGCAGGACAGGGGAGGACTGAAGCTTTCCTT. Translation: CAFIAGQGRTEAFL.

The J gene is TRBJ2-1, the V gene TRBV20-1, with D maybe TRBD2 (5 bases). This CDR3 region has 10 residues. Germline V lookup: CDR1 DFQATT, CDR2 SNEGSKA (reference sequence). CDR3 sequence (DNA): TGCAGCGCTCTAAGACTAGAGCAGTTCTTC. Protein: CSALRLEQFF.

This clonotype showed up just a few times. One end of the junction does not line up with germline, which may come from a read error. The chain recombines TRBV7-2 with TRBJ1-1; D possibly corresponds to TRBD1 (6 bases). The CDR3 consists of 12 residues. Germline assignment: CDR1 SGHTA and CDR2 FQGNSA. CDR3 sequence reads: CVSSLVRGSAFF. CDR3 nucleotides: TGTGTCAGCAGCTTAGTAAGGGGGAGCGCTTTCTTT.

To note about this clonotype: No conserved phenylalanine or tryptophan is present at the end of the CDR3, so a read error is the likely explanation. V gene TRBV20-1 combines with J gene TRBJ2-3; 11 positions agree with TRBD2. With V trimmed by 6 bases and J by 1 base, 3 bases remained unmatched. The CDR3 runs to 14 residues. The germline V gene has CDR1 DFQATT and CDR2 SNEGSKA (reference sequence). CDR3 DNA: TGCAGTGCAAAACTAGCGGGAGGCACAGATACGCAGTATCTT. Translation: CSAKLAGGTDTQYL.

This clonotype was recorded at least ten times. The CDR3, as DNA: TGCAGCGCTCCCGGGACAGGGAGGAACGAGCAGTACTTC. Its translation is CSAPGTGRNEQYF. V usage is TRBV29-1 and J usage is TRBJ2-7; 9 positions agree with TRBD1. The CDR3 has 13 amino acids. Germline CDR1 and CDR2: SQVTM and ANQGSEA. V lost 7 bases, J lost 5 bases, and 9 bases stayed unmatched.